The subject of this entry is one T cell receptor (beta chain). Its antigen is still unknown. No base qualities exist here, and no much larger clone lies one base off it. The source of the sample is a study of cytomegalovirus exposure and HLA in healthy donors listed by TCRdb under 2017. Study-wide context: According to an earlier analysis of 587 of the donors, roughly 180 million T cells yielded 117 million unique TCR beta sequences and 276 Gb of sequence data. Using immunosequencing, the study profiled T cell repertoires from some 670 subjects and related those repertoires to cytomegalovirus serostatus. The study was designed to test whether signatures of past pathogen exposure could be identified by cataloging public T cell receptors. Among roughly 370 genotyped donors of the cohort, an average of roughly 240,000 unique TCR beta nucleotide sequences were sequenced per donor, roughly 18% of them non-productive. Because of strong linkage in the cohort, roughly five DR-DQ haplotypes were treated as single units for association and clustering. Genome-wide SNP genotypes for about 60% of the roughly 700 donors were used in a later genetic analysis, which treated that subset as a discovery cohort. Typing coverage varied by locus: roughly 629-640 donors for A, B, C, DRB1 and DQB1; more than 500 for DQA1; about 590 for DPA1; more than 450 for DPB1. A later analysis re-analyzed previously published TCR beta repertoires from roughly 690 donors and added high-resolution HLA genotyping to study TCR occurrence patterns. An early release that covered fewer than 750 HLA-typed donors contained approximately 300 gigabases of sequencing data and around 85 million unique TCR sequences. All discovery cohort repertoires had been generated on a single sequencing platform. Class I and class II HLA loci were covered by the typing at four-digit resolution. Of the 350 to 450 genotyped donors, around 81% fell in the genetic ancestry cluster associated with self-reported Caucasian donors. In addition to the first cohort of around 670 subjects, a separate validation cohort of under 150 different subjects was used. To decide whether each TCR beta V gene segment behaved as functional or pseudogenic, an earlier analysis of nearly 600 of the donors relied on high-throughput TCR beta sequencing. Rather than using new phenotypic data, the later analysis identified candidate immune exposures from TCR beta sequences and from how often those sequences occurred across donors. Donor age, sex, ethnicity and CMV serostatus were collected together with the repertoire data. To predict cytomegalovirus infection status, the study combined high-throughput TCR immunosequencing, statistical association of individual TCRs with disease status, and machine learning. Overall results and qualifications from the work: The classifier was reported to diagnose cytomegalovirus status with high specificity and sensitivity in both the original and validation cohorts. The 87-base-pair reads could not distinguish some IMGT-functional V segments, including TRBV6-2 and TRBV6-3, so those segments were excluded. Several of the top co-occurrence clusters appeared to be linked to parvovirus B19, influenza, CMV and Epstein-Barr virus, according to a later analysis. Compared with equally common non-associated chains, HLA-associated TCR beta chains in a later analysis were more clonally expanded and had lower generation probabilities. A later analysis found that TCR association rates varied across HLA loci, with DRB1 alleles showing the most associated TCRs and HLA-C alleles the fewest. A later analysis found that most CMV-associated TCR beta chains appeared HLA-restricted, with HLA associations seemingly driven largely by CMV exposure. A further reported finding was that TCR beta sequences accurately predicted the HLA-A and HLA-B alleles for most subjects in the first cohort. Most TCR sequences were observed very rarely across donors, whereas some public TCRs were present in many individuals. The earlier analysis of a few hundred of the donors excluded around 17 rarely observed V segments, including chromosome 9 orphons, because counts were too low. According to a later genetic analysis, donors in an Asian-associated ancestry cluster had fewer N-insertions in productive TCRs than the roughly 700-donor mean. A group of highly shared sequence variants was considered likely to be a technical artifact of the sequencing pipeline. A later genetic analysis associated a missense DCLRE1C variant with V-gene and J-gene trimming of TCR beta chains, and an independent cohort replicated the association. The cohort was sequenced for TCR beta chains only, and without alpha or paired-chain data the features that could be detected were limited. The study gave a list of around 170 TCR beta chains associated with cytomegalovirus. Broadly in line with IMGT annotations, most TCR beta V segments showed up in productive rearrangements about 90% or about 30% of the time in an earlier analysis of roughly 590 of the donors. For the cohort, immune exposure information was limited to CMV serostatus. According to the authors, the approach could potentially be generalized to other disease states and immunological phenotypes. Because some donors lacked HLA typing at each locus, the association tests relied only on the typed subset. Correlated functional status among segregating V segments might be attributable to linkage disequilibrium, but an unknown experimental factor could not be ruled out. In vitro tests confirmed that a few of the cytomegalovirus-associated TCR beta chains recognize cytomegalovirus antigens. In a later analysis, 16,951 TCR beta sequences were associated with specific HLA alleles at a false discovery rate of 0.05. Presence/absence analyses assumed roughly uniform sequencing depth across donors, an assumption that may not hold. When HLA alleles, especially DR and DQ, strongly co-occurred, attributing TCR associations to individual alleles was difficult.

There are 16 amino acids in the CDR3, from cysteine to phenylalanine inclusive. Just the 48-base CDR3 DNA is kept, in frame starting at base 1. In the germline V gene, CDR1 corresponds to MNHNS and CDR2 to SASEGT. V is reduced by 4 bases and J by 0 bases, leaving a spacing of 13 bases between them. To prepare the library, the immunoSEQ multiplex PCR assay was applied. For the multiplex PCR, a mixture combining 60 forward primers for TCR Vbeta segments and 13 reverse primers for TCR Jbeta segments was used. A multiplex PCR assay on genomic DNA amplified the CDR3 region of rearranged TCR beta genes. The Illumina HiSeq System was used to sequence the amplified TCR beta libraries as 87-base-pair reads. The original pipeline was this. A later analysis counted approximately 84 million unique TCR beta chains across the 666 repertoires, and approximately 11 million of these chains were shared by at least two donors. Raw reads were error-corrected and collapsed into unique sequences by a nearest-neighbor algorithm in which closely related sequences were merged to remove PCR and sequencing errors. CDR3 sequences were aligned to IMGT reference sequences to assign V, D and J gene segments. For a sequence to be retained, a match of at least six nucleotides was required to both a V gene segment and a J gene segment. Rearrangements were classified as productive when the CDR3 lacked stop codons and remained in frame with V and J, and all other rearrangements were classified as non-productive. Following IMGT convention, CDR3 was defined as the stretch from the second conserved V-encoded cysteine up to the conserved J-encoded phenylalanine. The earlier analysis of roughly 590 of the donors excluded any sequence lacking an unambiguous match to a single V gene segment. An earlier analysis of 550 to 650 of the donors classified V segments as functional when productive rearrangements were above 56.7% and as segregating when the standard deviation between donors was above 5%. A statistical classification framework was built to diagnose cytomegalovirus status from the catalog of TCR beta chain sequences. V and J gene assignment, in a later analysis, came from comparing TCR nucleotide sequences with IMGT/GENE-DB human TR gene sequences. The TCRdist pipeline was used in a later analysis to assign CDR3 sequences and most-parsimonious VDJ recombination scenarios. In a later analysis, each TCR beta chain was defined by its CDR3 amino acid sequence together with its V-gene family, and reads without a unique V-gene family were excluded. To address suspected cross-contamination and a sequencing artifact, a later analysis removed 592 highly shared, low-generation-probability nucleotide sequences. A later analysis calculated a clonal expansion index for each public chain from normalized within-repertoire ranks of inferred template counts. In a later analysis, generation probabilities were computed with a VDJ recombination model fitted to out-of-frame rearrangements, and the resulting probabilities were checked against IGoR. Hypergeometric tests were used in a later analysis to score TCR-TCR, TCR-HLA and TCR-CMV co-occurrence, with a repertoire-size bias correction applied to the TCR pairs. A later analysis estimated false discovery rates by permuting HLA or CMV assignments 20 times. In a later analysis, co-occurring TCRs were grouped with DBSCAN, and TCRdist sequence similarity was added when clustering was performed within HLA-allele-positive subsets. Co-occurrence clustering excluded repertoires with fewer than 30,000 or more than 120,000 public chains, plus five with anomalous nucleotide sharing. TCRdb obtained this table from immuneACCESS and retained in-frame rearrangements with V and J assigned. These tables miss some clones; where compared with another copy, unresolved V genes account for less than half of the shortfall, and the remainder is unexplained. That table furnishes V, J and clone size, whereas the DNA furnished D and trimming. The sample has 130,000 or so clones on record, roughly 79% of them singletons. The ten most abundant clones make up 1.1% to 1.5% of the sample.

The cohort consisted of 650 to 700 healthy bone marrow donors. Cohort members were all nominally healthy when sampled, although unrecorded immune exposures were likely present. The donor was CMV seronegative and was included in the group of a few hundred seronegative cohort members. A peripheral blood sample was provided by each donor, and peripheral blood mononuclear cells were used for TCR beta sequencing. Genomic DNA was extracted from the blood cell samples with the Qiagen DNeasy Blood Extraction Kit. The receptor was isolated from a woman aged 40 to 50 in good health and CMV-seronegative. The sequence joins TRBV6-1 to TRBJ1-5; the D gene remains uncertain. Sequenced material: PBMCs. The CDR3 has the sequence CASSGPTSNSNQPQHF. The bases are TGTGCCAGCAGTGGGCCGACAAGTAATAGCAATCAGCCCCAGCATTTT.